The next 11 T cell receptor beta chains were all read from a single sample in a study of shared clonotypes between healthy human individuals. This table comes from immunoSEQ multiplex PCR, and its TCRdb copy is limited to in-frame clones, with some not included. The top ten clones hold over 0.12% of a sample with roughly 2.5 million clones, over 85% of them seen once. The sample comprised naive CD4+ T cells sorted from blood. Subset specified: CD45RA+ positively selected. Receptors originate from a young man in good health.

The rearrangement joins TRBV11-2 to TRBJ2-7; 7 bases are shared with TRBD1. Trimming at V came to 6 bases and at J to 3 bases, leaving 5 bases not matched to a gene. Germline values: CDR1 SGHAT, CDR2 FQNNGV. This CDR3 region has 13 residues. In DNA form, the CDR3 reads TGTGCCAGCAGACCTTCAGGGGGCTACGAGCAGTACTTC. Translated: CASRPSGGYEQYF.

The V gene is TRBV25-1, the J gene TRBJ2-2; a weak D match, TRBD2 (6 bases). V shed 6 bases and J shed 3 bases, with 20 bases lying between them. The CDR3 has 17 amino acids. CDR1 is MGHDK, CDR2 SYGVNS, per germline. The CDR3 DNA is TGTGCCAGCAGAAAGGCAACGGGAGAGTATGACACCGGGGAGCTGTTTTTT. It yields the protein CASRKATGEYDTGELFF.

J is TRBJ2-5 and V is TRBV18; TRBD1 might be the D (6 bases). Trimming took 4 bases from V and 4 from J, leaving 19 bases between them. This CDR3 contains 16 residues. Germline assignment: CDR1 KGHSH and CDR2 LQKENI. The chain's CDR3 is CASSRQSGQIRETQYF. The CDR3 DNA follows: TGTGCCAGCTCACGGCAATCTGGACAGATTCGAGAGACCCAGTACTTC.

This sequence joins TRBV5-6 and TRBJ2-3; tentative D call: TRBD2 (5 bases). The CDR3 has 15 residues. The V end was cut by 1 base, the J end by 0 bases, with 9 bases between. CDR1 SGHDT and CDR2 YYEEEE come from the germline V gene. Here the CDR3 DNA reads TGTGCCAGCAGCTTGCGGGGAACTAGCACAGATACGCAGTATTTT. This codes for CASSLRGTSTDTQYF.

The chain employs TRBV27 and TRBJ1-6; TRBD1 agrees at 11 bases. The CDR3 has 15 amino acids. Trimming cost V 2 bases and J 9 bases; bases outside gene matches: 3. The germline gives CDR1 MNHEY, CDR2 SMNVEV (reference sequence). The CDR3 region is CASSLKGQGGSPLHF. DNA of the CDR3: TGTGCCAGCAGTTTAAAGGGACAGGGGGGTTCACCCCTCCACTTT.

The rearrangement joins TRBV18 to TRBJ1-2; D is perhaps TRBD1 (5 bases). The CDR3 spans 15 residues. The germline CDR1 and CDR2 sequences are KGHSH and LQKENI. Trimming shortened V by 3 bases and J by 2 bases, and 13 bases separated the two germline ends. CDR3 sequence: CASSPGGTTNYGYTF. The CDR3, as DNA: TGTGCCAGCTCACCTGGCGGGACGACGAACTATGGCTACACCTTC.

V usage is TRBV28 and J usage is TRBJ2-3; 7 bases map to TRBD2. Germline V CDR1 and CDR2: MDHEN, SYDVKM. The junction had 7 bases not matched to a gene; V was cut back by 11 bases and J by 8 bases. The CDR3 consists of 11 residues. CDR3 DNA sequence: TGTGCCTCCTCGGGGGGTAGTACGCAGTATTTT. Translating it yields CASSGGSTQYF.

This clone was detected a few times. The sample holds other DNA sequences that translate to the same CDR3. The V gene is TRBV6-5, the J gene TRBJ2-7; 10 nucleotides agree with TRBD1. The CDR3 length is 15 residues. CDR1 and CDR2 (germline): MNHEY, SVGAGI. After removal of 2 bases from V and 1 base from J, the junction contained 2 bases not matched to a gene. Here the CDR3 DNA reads TGTGCCAGCAGTTACCGGGACAGGGGTTCCTACGAGCAGTACTTC. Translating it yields CASSYRDRGSYEQYF.

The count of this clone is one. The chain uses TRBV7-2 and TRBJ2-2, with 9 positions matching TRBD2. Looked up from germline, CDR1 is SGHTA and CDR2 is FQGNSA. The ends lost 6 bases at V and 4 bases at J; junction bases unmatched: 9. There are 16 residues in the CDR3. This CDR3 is CASSSSGGRGTGELFF. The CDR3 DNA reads TGTGCCAGCAGTTCAAGCGGCGGGAGGGGCACCGGGGAGCTGTTTTTT.

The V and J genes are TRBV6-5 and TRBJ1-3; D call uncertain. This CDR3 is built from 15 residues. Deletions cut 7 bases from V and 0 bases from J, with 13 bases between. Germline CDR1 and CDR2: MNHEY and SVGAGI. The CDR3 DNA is TGTGCCAGCAACCCAGGACCGAACTCTGGAAACACCATATATTTT. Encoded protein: CASNPGPNSGNTIYF.

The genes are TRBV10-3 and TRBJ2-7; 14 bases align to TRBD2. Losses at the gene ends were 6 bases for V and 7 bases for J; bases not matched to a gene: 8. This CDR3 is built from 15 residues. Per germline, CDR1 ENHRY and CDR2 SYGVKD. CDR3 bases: TGTGCCATCAGCCAAGCGGGACTAGCGGGAGAAGAGCAGTACTTC. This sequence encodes CAISQAGLAGEEQYF.